The 11 T cell receptor beta chains presented below share a single source sample, sequenced in a study of graft-versus-host responses after intestinal transplantation. Profiling relied on immunoSEQ multiplex PCR, and the TCRdb table lists in-frame clones only, not all of them. The repertoire holds over 3,000 clones, with approximately 31% as singletons. Sequencing was performed on alloreactive CD4+ T cells from a mixed lymphocyte reaction culture, taken before transplantation. Noted subset: CFSE-low proliferating T cells sorted from approximately 6-day pre-transplant mixed lymphocyte reaction (GvH or HvG direction). Receptor source: a human patient who was an organ donor for intestinal transplantation.

This clone is large. The genes are TRBV28 and TRBJ2-7, with D unresolved. From germline, CDR1 is MDHEN and CDR2 SYDVKM. The CDR3 is 13 amino acids. Trimming removed 7 bases from V and 3 bases from J, with 13 bases in between. Here the CDR3 DNA reads TGTGCCAGCAACGTAGGTCTCAACTACGAGCAGTACTTC. Residues: CASNVGLNYEQYF.

A few counts support this clone. The rearrangement links TRBV6-5 to TRBJ1-3; a possible D gene is TRBD1 (5 bases). This CDR3 is 16 amino acids long. The germline gives CDR1 MNHEY, CDR2 SVGAGI. Trimming removed 4 bases at V and 0 bases at J, with 13 bases between. The CDR3 loop is CASSWAGGSSGNTIYF. The CDR3 nucleotides read TGTGCCAGCAGTTGGGCTGGGGGGTCCTCTGGAAACACCATATATTTT.

This clone was recorded a few times. This chain uses TRBV7-2 with TRBJ2-4, with D possibly being TRBD1 (5 bases). Trimming left V 5 bases short and J 7 bases short, with 12 bases between. Germline V gene lookup returns CDR1 SGHTA and CDR2 FQGNSA. This CDR3 spans 13 amino acids. CDR3 in amino acids: CASSHGGANIQYF. CDR3 nucleotides: TGTGCCAGCAGCCACGGTGGGGCTAACATTCAGTACTTC.

This chain connects TRBV10-3 to TRBJ1-5, with 10 bases that match TRBD1. The V and J ends lost 6 bases and 2 bases, in that order; junction bases with no gene match: 1. The CDR3 contains 14 residues. Germline V gene lookup returns CDR1 ENHRY and CDR2 SYGVKD. CDR3 coding DNA: TGTGCCATCAGCGGGACAGGGGGCAATCAGCCCCAGCATTTT. It yields the protein CAISGTGGNQPQHF.

The V and J genes are TRBV6-5 and TRBJ2-7; D perhaps matches TRBD1 (5 bases). Deletions cut 11 bases from V and 0 bases from J, with 11 bases between. The germline V gene encodes CDR1 MNHEY and CDR2 SVGAGI. The CDR3 sequence is 12 residues long. The CDR3: CALRQFSYEQYF. CDR3 nucleotide sequence: TGTGCCCTCCGACAGTTCTCCTACGAGCAGTACTTC.

This clone was observed a few times. The rearrangement links TRBV7-3 to TRBJ2-2; D remains unclear. The CDR3 is 14 residues long. CDR1 and CDR2 (germline): SGHTA, FQGTGA. V lost 1 base and J 2 bases, leaving 5 bases between the germline ends. The CDR3 DNA is TGTGCCAGCAGCTTAAGCCCCAACACCGGGGAGCTGTTTTTT. This encodes CASSLSPNTGELFF. The full variable domain, completed using reference TRBV7-3 and TRBJ2-2, is GAGVSQTPSNKVTEKGKYVELRCDPISGHTALYWYRQSLGQGPEFLIYFQGTGAADDSGLPNDRFFAVRPEGSVSTLKIQRTERGDSAVYLCASSLSPNTGELFFGEGSRLTVL.

The chain has TRBV6-5 and TRBJ2-3, with D tentatively TRBD1 (5 bases). Germline-derived CDR1 and CDR2 are MNHEY and SVGAGI. The CDR3 contains 14 residues. V lost 6 bases to trimming and J lost 1 base, with 11 bases between them. CDR3 region: CASRIDRGTDTQYF. Written as DNA, the CDR3 is TGTGCCAGCAGAATTGACAGAGGCACAGATACGCAGTATTTT.

This clone has a handful of counts. This sequence joins TRBV6-5 and TRBJ1-3; D gene ambiguous. Trimming shortened V by 0 bases and J by 0 bases, and 9 bases separated the two germline ends. There are 16 residues in the CDR3. The germline V gene encodes CDR1 MNHEY and CDR2 SVGAGI. The chain's CDR3 is CASSYSLGDSGNTIYF. In nucleotides, the CDR3 is TGTGCCAGCAGTTACTCGTTGGGAGACTCTGGAAACACCATATATTTT.

This clone is large in the sample. This chain joins TRBV6-1 and TRBJ2-7; D gene uncertain. The CDR3 spans 12 residues. Trimming removed 0 bases from V and 5 bases from J, with 5 bases in between. Germline loops: CDR1 MNHNS, CDR2 SASEGT. This chain's CDR3 is CASSEASDEQYF. The DNA of the CDR3 is TGTGCCAGCAGTGAAGCCTCAGACGAGCAGTACTTC.

This clone is labeled as large. The rearrangement joins TRBV18 to TRBJ1-4, with D possibly matching TRBD1 (5 bases). V lost 3 bases and J 2 bases, leaving 10 bases between the germline ends. Germline V gives CDR1 KGHSH, CDR2 LQKENI. The CDR3 covers 15 residues. The CDR3 DNA is TGTGCCAGCTCACCGAGCGGGGGGACTAATGAAAAACTGTTTTTT. Amino acid sequence: CASSPSGGTNEKLFF. Together with reference TRBV18 and TRBJ1-4, the CDR3 gives the full variable domain: NAGVMQNPRHLVRRRGQEARLRCSPMKGHSHVYWYRQLPEEGLKFMVYLQKENIIDESGMPKERFSAEFPKEGPSILRIQQVVRGDSAAYFCASSPSGGTNEKLFFGSGTQLSVL.

This CDR3 reads CASSQGINEKLFF. In DNA form, the CDR3 reads TGTGCCAGCAGTCAGGGAATTAATGAAAAACTGTTTTTT. The J gene is TRBJ1-4, the V gene TRBV2; a possible D gene is TRBD1 (5 bases). In germline, CDR1 is SNHLY, CDR2 FYNNEI. Trimming left V 5 bases short and J 4 bases short, with 8 bases between. This CDR3 is 13 amino acids long.